The 22 T cell receptor beta chains listed next were all sequenced from one sample in a study of blood T cell repertoires in COVID-19. The table came from immunoSEQ multiplex PCR; TCRdb's copy has only in-frame clones and leaves some out. Of roughly 190,000 clones detected, roughly 80% appear once; the ten largest clones hold approximately 14%. Sequencing was performed on peripheral blood. The receptor source for this set is a woman in her 70s with COVID-19, enrolled during active disease.

This clone has a single count. The chain carries TRBV10-3 and TRBJ1-4, with D possibly matching TRBD1 (6 bases). The CDR3 has 15 residues. Trimming left V 0 bases short and J 6 bases short, with 11 bases between. Germline V gives CDR1 ENHRY, CDR2 SYGVKD. CDR3 loop: CAISESGRGDEKLFF. The CDR3 DNA follows: TGTGCCATCAGTGAGTCCGGCAGGGGAGATGAAAAACTGTTTTTT.

This rearrangement joins TRBV29-1 to TRBJ1-2; TRBD1 matches at 7 bases. The CDR3 consists of 15 residues. Per the germline V gene, CDR1 is SQVTM and CDR2 is ANQGSEA. J lost 4 bases, V lost 1 base, and 9 bases had no gene match. The CDR3 sequence: CSVEGDRQEPYGYTF. CDR3 nucleotides: TGCAGCGTTGAAGGGGACAGACAGGAACCCTATGGCTACACCTTC.

The rearrangement links TRBV9 to TRBJ2-3, with D tentatively TRBD1 (6 bases). CDR1 is SGDLS, CDR2 YYNGEE, per germline. This CDR3 spans 14 amino acids. Trimming left V 4 bases short and J 2 bases short, with 11 bases between. This CDR3 is CASSLGQFTDTQYF. DNA of the CDR3: TGTGCCAGCAGCCTAGGACAGTTCACAGATACGCAGTATTTT.

The chain links TRBV6-6 to TRBJ2-7; 7 bases agree with TRBD2. The CDR3 runs 12 residues. V was clipped by 3 bases and J by 7 bases; unmatched bases: 3. From germline, CDR1 is MNHNY and CDR2 SVGAGI (reference sequence). The CDR3: CASSYAGEEQYV. The CDR3 nucleotides are TGTGCCAGCAGTTATGCGGGGGAAGAGCAGTACGTC.

The chain employs TRBV7-9 and TRBJ1-3; D perhaps matches TRBD1 (5 bases). CDR3 length: 14 residues. Germline V lookup: CDR1 SEHNR, CDR2 FQNEAQ (reference sequence). Trimming removed 4 bases at V and 7 bases at J, with 14 bases between. The CDR3 is CASSSGLEGNTIYF. CDR3 in DNA: TGTGCCAGCAGCTCCGGACTGGAGGGGAACACCATATATTTT.

Points on this clone: The junction and the germline gene differ at one end; a read error may be behind it. The chain is built from TRBV2 and TRBJ2-3; 13 nucleotides align to TRBD2. Germline V gene data show CDR1 as SNHLY and CDR2 as FYNNEI. The CDR3 consists of 17 residues. CDR3 region: CASREVGLAGVTDTQYF. The CDR3 DNA reads as TGTGCCAGCAGGGAAGTAGGACTAGCGGGGGTCACAGATACGCAGTATTTT.

V gene TRBV7-2 combines with J gene TRBJ2-5, with D tentatively TRBD1 (5 bases). The CDR3 is made up of 13 amino acids. V was trimmed by 0 bases and J by 3 bases, leaving 5 bases between them. Germline assignment: CDR1 SGHTA and CDR2 FQGNSA. The CDR3 loop reads CASSLAREETQYF. CDR3 DNA: TGTGCCAGCAGCTTAGCCAGGGAAGAGACCCAGTACTTC.

The chain uses TRBV12-5 and TRBJ2-5; the match to TRBD2 covers 11 bases. V dropped 0 bases and J dropped 5; count of bases not matched to a gene: 23. This CDR3 is 22 amino acids long. Germline V gene sequence: CDR1 LGHNT, CDR2 FRNRAP. DNA for the CDR3: TGTGCTAGTGGTTTGGTATCGGGTGCCCTACTAGCGGGGGTCCCGGTTTGGGAGACCCAGTACTTC. Translated, it gives CASGLVSGALLAGVPVWETQYF.

The chain uses TRBV19 and TRBJ2-4; D is possibly TRBD1 (6 bases). This CDR3 has 13 residues. Per germline, CDR1 LNHDA and CDR2 SQIVND (reference sequence). The V end lost 6 bases, the J end lost 2 bases, and 8 bases lay between the germline ends. The CDR3 is CASRGQTKNIQYF. CDR3 in DNA: TGTGCCAGTAGGGGACAAACCAAAAACATTCAGTACTTC.

This clone was recorded once. CDR3 protein: CASRETGGGSAQHF. CDR3 in DNA: TGTGCCAGCAGAGAAACAGGGGGGGGCTCGGCCCAGCATTTT. The chain links TRBV28 to TRBJ1-5; 8 nucleotides line up with TRBD1. This CDR3 region has 14 residues. V was clipped by 6 bases and J by 11 bases; unmatched bases: 12. CDR1 is MDHEN and CDR2 is SYDVKM in the germline V gene.

This chain connects TRBV4-1 to TRBJ2-1, with 9 bases that match TRBD1. Germline V gene sequence: CDR1 MGHRA, CDR2 YSYEKL. J was trimmed by 7 bases and V by 4 bases; bases with no gene match: 8. The CDR3 length is 15 residues. Here the CDR3 DNA reads TGCGCCAGCAGCCCGGGACAGGGTCTAAGGAATGAGCAGTTCTTC. As protein: CASSPGQGLRNEQFF.

This sequence joins TRBV10-3 and TRBJ2-5, with D possibly TRBD1 on 6 matching bases. Germline values: CDR1 ENHRY, CDR2 SYGVKD. There are 13 residues in the CDR3. V dropped 8 bases and J dropped 0 bases, with 10 bases sitting between them. The CDR3 coding sequence is TGTGCCATCGCTGGGGGCAACCAAGAGACCCAGTACTTC. Protein: CAIAGGNQETQYF.

The chain carries TRBV19 and TRBJ1-1, with D unresolved. This CDR3 is built from 11 residues. Trimming left V 10 bases short and J 1 base short, with 7 bases between. Germline lookup yields CDR1 LNHDA and CDR2 SQIVND (reference sequence). CDR3 sequence reads: CATYRNTEAFF. The DNA for the CDR3 is TGTGCCACTTACAGGAACACTGAAGCTTTCTTT.

This rearrangement joins TRBV18 to TRBJ1-1; possibly TRBD1 for D (6 bases). Trimming stripped 3 bases from V and 5 bases from J, with 13 bases between. CDR3 length: 14 amino acids. Germline V gives CDR1 KGHSH, CDR2 LQKENI. The CDR3 DNA sequence: TGTGCCAGCTCACCTCTACAGGGTAAAACTGAAGCTTTCTTT. Translated, it gives CASSPLQGKTEAFF. Complete variable domain (other parts from reference TRBV18 and TRBJ1-1): NAGVMQNPRHLVRRRGQEARLRCSPMKGHSHVYWYRQLPEEGLKFMVYLQKENIIDESGMPKERFSAEFPKEGPSILRIQQVVRGDSAAYFCASSPLQGKTEAFFGQGTRLTVV.

This clone was seen just once. The chain carries TRBV7-9 and TRBJ2-3; 11 bases are a match to TRBD2. Germline V CDR1 and CDR2: SEHNR, FQNEAQ (reference sequence). V trimming: 5 bases; J trimming: 3 bases; junction bases outside the gene matches: 1. The CDR3 extends over 14 amino acids. The CDR3 spells CASSRTSGTDTQYF. DNA of the CDR3: TGTGCCAGCAGCCGGACTAGCGGGACAGATACGCAGTATTTT.

V gene TRBV7-9 combines with J gene TRBJ1-1, with D possibly being TRBD1 (5 bases). Trimming left V 5 bases short and J 8 bases short, with 18 bases between. Looked up from germline, CDR1 is SEHNR and CDR2 is FQNEAQ (reference sequence). The CDR3 has 14 amino acids. CDR3 sequence reads: CASSPVVEGREAFF. CDR3 nucleotides: TGTGCCAGCAGCCCAGTCGTAGAGGGGAGGGAAGCTTTCTTT. Together with reference TRBV7-9 and TRBJ1-1, the CDR3 gives the full variable domain: DTGVSQNPRHKITKRGQNVTFRCDPISEHNRLYWYRQTLGQGPEFLTYFQNEAQLEKSRLLSDRFSAERPKGSFSTLEIQRTEQGDSAMYLCASSPVVEGREAFFGQGTRLTVV.

This clone was detected a few times. The chain couples TRBV6-5 to TRBJ1-2; D ambiguous. This CDR3 spans 13 amino acids. Trimming cost V 5 bases and J 8 bases, with 15 bases left between them. Germline CDR1 and CDR2: MNHEY and SVGAGI. CDR3 sequence reads: CASSITAFGGYTF. In nucleotides, the CDR3 is TGTGCCAGCAGTATAACGGCCTTCGGGGGCTACACCTTC.

This sequence joins TRBV10-3 and TRBJ2-1, with a possible D match to TRBD2 (6 bases). Germline-derived CDR1 and CDR2 are ENHRY and SYGVKD. This CDR3 region has 13 residues. The V end was cut by 10 bases, the J end by 0 bases, with 10 bases between. This CDR3 is CATAGSSYNEQFF. The DNA for the CDR3 is TGTGCCACCGCGGGAAGCTCCTACAATGAGCAGTTCTTC.

This clone has a single count. A read error may account for a junction end that differs from germline. The chain employs TRBV28 and TRBJ1-5; TRBD1 matches 10 bases. This CDR3 has 15 residues. Germline CDR1 reads MDHEN; CDR2 reads SYDVKM. The DNA of the CDR3 is TGTACCAGCAGTGCCGTGGACAGGGGGTATCAGCCCCAGCATTTT. The encoded protein is CTSSAVDRGYQPQHF. Full variable domain (missing parts from reference TRBV28 and TRBJ1-5): DVKVTQSSRYLVKRTGEKVFLECVQDMDHENMFWYRQDPGLGLRLIYFSYDVKMKEKGDIPEGYSVSREKKERFSLILESASTNQTSMYLCTSSAVDRGYQPQHFGDGTRLSIL.

The rearrangement joins TRBV29-1 to TRBJ2-1; 7 bases are a match to TRBD1. CDR1 and CDR2 (germline): SQVTM, ANQGSEA. The CDR3 consists of 12 residues. Losses at the gene ends were 6 bases for V and 6 bases for J; bases not matched to a gene: 5. The CDR3 loop reads CSVRGRFNEQFF. Here the CDR3 DNA reads TGCAGCGTAAGGGGGCGCTTCAATGAGCAGTTCTTC.

This chain links TRBV6-5 with TRBJ2-7, with D maybe TRBD1 (6 bases). Germline CDR1 and CDR2: MNHEY and SVGAGI. CDR3 length equals 14 residues. V gave up 5 bases and J gave up 5 bases, with 16 bases separating them. The CDR3 nucleotides read TGTGCCAGCAGTCCCGTTGGACAGTCGAACGAGCAGTACGTC. Amino acids: CASSPVGQSNEQYV.

This clone was seen only once. This chain joins TRBV5-6 and TRBJ2-5; 11 nucleotides line up with TRBD1. The CDR3 loop spans 17 amino acids. V shed 3 bases and J 4 bases; nucleotides not matched to a gene: 11. Germline CDR1 is SGHDT and CDR2 is YYEEEE. CDR3 residues: CASSSVVYGTGGETQYF. The CDR3 nucleotides read TGTGCCAGCAGCTCGGTGGTCTACGGGACAGGGGGAGAGACCCAGTACTTC.